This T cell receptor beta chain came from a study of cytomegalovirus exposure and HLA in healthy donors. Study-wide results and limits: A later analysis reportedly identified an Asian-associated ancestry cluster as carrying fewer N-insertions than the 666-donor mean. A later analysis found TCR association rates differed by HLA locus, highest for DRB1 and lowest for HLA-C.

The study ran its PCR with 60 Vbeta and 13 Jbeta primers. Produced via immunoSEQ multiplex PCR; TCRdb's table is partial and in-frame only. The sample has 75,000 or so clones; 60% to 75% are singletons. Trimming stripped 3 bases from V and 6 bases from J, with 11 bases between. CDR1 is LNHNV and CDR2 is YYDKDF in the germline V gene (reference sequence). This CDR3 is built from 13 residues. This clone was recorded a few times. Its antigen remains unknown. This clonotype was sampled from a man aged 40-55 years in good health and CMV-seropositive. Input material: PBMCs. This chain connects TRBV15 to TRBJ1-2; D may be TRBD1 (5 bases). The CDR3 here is CATSRDPGDGYTF. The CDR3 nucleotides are TGTGCCACCAGCAGGGATCCGGGGGATGGCTACACCTTC.